Described below is a single T cell receptor beta chain sequence and its context. It lacks a known antigen. The data belong to a study of cytomegalovirus exposure and HLA in healthy donors (TCRdb year 2017). Background for the entire study: According to an earlier analysis of 550 to 750 of the donors, 150 million to 200 million T cells yielded 117 million unique TCR beta sequences and approximately 280 Gb of sequence data. Rather than using new phenotypic data, the later analysis identified candidate immune exposures from TCR beta sequences and from how often those sequences occurred across donors. Of the roughly 400 genotyped donors, roughly 85% fell in the genetic ancestry cluster associated with self-reported Caucasian donors. An earlier analysis of 500 to 650 of the donors applied high-throughput TCR beta sequencing to assess whether each TCR beta V gene segment acted as functional or pseudogenic. The study combined high-throughput TCR immunosequencing, statistical association of individual TCRs with disease status, and machine learning to predict cytomegalovirus infection status. HLA typing included class I and class II loci at four-digit resolution. Typing coverage varied by locus: 629-630 donors for A, B, C, DRB1 and DQB1; approximately 500 for DQA1; about 590 for DPA1; some 470 for DPB1. In addition to the first cohort of roughly 700 subjects, a separate validation cohort of 120 different subjects was used. Donor age, sex, ethnicity and CMV serostatus were collected together with the repertoire data. A later genetic analysis took genome-wide SNP genotypes for about 55% of the roughly 670 donors and used that subset as a discovery cohort. An early release covering 550 to 650 HLA-typed donors comprised approximately 300 gigabases of sequencing data and approximately 85 million unique TCR sequences. Using immunosequencing, the study profiled T cell repertoires from 550 to 750 subjects and related those repertoires to cytomegalovirus serostatus. A later analysis re-analyzed previously published TCR beta repertoires from roughly 630 donors and added high-resolution HLA genotyping to study TCR occurrence patterns. Every repertoire in the discovery cohort had been generated on one and the same sequencing platform. Five DR-DQ haplotypes were treated as single units for association and clustering because of strong linkage in the cohort. Across approximately 400 genotyped donors of the cohort, an average of roughly 250,000 unique TCR beta nucleotide sequences per donor were sequenced, and approximately 17% of those sequences were non-productive. The study aimed to test whether signatures of past pathogen exposure could be identified by cataloging public T cell receptors. Broad study findings and their caveats: The classifier was reported to diagnose cytomegalovirus status with high specificity and sensitivity in both the original and validation cohorts. Because counts were too low, roughly 16 rarely observed V segments, including chromosome 9 orphons, were left out of the earlier analysis of a few hundred of the donors. Correlated functional status among segregating V segments might reflect linkage disequilibrium, but an unknown experimental factor could not be ruled out. Immune exposure information for the cohort was limited to CMV serostatus. A total of around 150 TCR beta chains were listed by the study as associated with cytomegalovirus. A later analysis found that most CMV-associated TCR beta chains appeared HLA-restricted, with HLA associations seemingly driven largely by CMV exposure. In a later analysis, TCR association rates were found to vary across HLA loci, with the most associated TCRs seen for DRB1 alleles and the fewest for HLA-C alleles. Most TCR sequences were seen in very few donors, while some public TCRs were found in many individuals. Some IMGT-functional V segments, including TRBV6-2 and TRBV6-3, could not be distinguished by the 87-base-pair reads and were therefore excluded. A later genetic analysis associated a missense DCLRE1C variant with V-gene and J-gene trimming of TCR beta chains, and an independent cohort replicated the association. A later genetic analysis reported fewer N-insertions in productive TCRs among donors in an Asian-associated ancestry cluster than the approximately 700-donor mean. In a later analysis, HLA-associated TCR beta chains showed more clonal expansion and lower generation probabilities than non-associated chains that were equally common. Assigning TCR associations to individual alleles was difficult when HLA alleles, especially DR and DQ, strongly co-occurred. A few of the identified cytomegalovirus-associated TCR beta chains were confirmed in vitro to be specific for cytomegalovirus antigens. A further reported finding was that TCR beta sequences accurately predicted the HLA-A and HLA-B alleles for most subjects in the first cohort. The cohort was sequenced for TCR beta chains only, and without alpha or paired-chain data the features that could be detected were limited. According to a later analysis, parvovirus B19, influenza, CMV and Epstein-Barr virus appeared linked to several top co-occurrence clusters. Specific HLA alleles were associated with some 15,000 TCR beta sequences at a false discovery rate of 0.05 in a later analysis. The presence/absence analyses assumed that sequencing depth was roughly uniform across donors, and that assumption may not be true. Because HLA typing was unavailable for some donors at each locus, only the typed subset was used in association tests. According to the authors, the approach could potentially be generalized to other disease states and immunological phenotypes. In an earlier analysis of 587 of the donors, most TCR beta V segments appeared in productive rearrangements about 87% or about 30% of the time, broadly matching IMGT annotations. A group of highly shared sequence variants was considered likely to be a technical artifact of the sequencing pipeline.

The cohort was made up of 666 healthy bone marrow donors. Cohort members were all nominally healthy when sampled, although unrecorded immune exposures were likely present. The donor tested CMV seronegative, placing the donor among the roughly 350 seronegative members of the cohort. A peripheral blood sample was collected from each donor, and TCR beta sequencing was performed on peripheral blood mononuclear cells. Genomic DNA extraction from the blood cell samples was performed with the Qiagen DNeasy Blood Extraction Kit. Based on the germline V gene, the CDR1 and CDR2 sequences are SGHRS and YFSETQ. The CDR3 spans 15 residues, from the cysteine through the phenylalanine. Just CDR3 DNA is preserved here, 45 bases in frame from base 1. V loses 7 bases of germline sequence and J loses 1 base, and the interval between the two ends is 17 bases. Libraries were built with the immunoSEQ multiplex PCR assay. For the multiplex PCR, a mixture combining 60 forward primers for TCR Vbeta segments and 13 reverse primers for TCR Jbeta segments was used. The CDR3 region of rearranged TCR beta genes was amplified from genomic DNA with a multiplex PCR assay. The Illumina HiSeq System was used to sequence the amplified TCR beta libraries as 87-base-pair reads. Turning to the authors' computational methods: Across the 500 to 850 repertoires, a later analysis counted 80 million or so unique TCR beta chains, 8.5 million to 12 million of which were shared by at least two donors. To remove PCR and sequencing errors, raw reads were error-corrected and collapsed into unique sequences using a nearest-neighbor algorithm that merged closely related sequences. CDR3 sequences were aligned to IMGT reference sequences to assign V, D and J gene segments. For a sequence to be retained, a match of at least six nucleotides to both a V gene segment and a J gene segment was required. A rearrangement was called productive if the CDR3 had no stop codons and remained in frame with V and J, and every other rearrangement was called non-productive. Following IMGT convention, CDR3 was defined as the stretch from the second conserved V-encoded cysteine to the conserved J-encoded phenylalanine. The earlier analysis of fewer than 700 of the donors excluded sequences that lacked an unambiguous match to a single V gene segment. In an earlier analysis of 450 to 700 of the donors, V segments were called functional above 56.7% productive rearrangements and were called segregating when the between-donor standard deviation exceeded 5%. A statistical classification framework was developed to diagnose cytomegalovirus status using the catalog of TCR beta chain sequences. V and J gene assignment, in a later analysis, came from comparing TCR nucleotide sequences with IMGT/GENE-DB human TR gene sequences. Using the TCRdist pipeline, a later analysis assigned CDR3 sequences along with most-parsimonious VDJ recombination scenarios. In a later analysis, each TCR beta chain was defined by its CDR3 amino acid sequence together with its V-gene family, and reads without a unique V-gene family were excluded. A later analysis removed 550 to 650 highly shared, low-generation-probability nucleotide sequences to deal with suspected cross-contamination and a sequencing artifact. In a later analysis, a clonal expansion index for each public chain was calculated from normalized within-repertoire ranks of inferred template counts. Generation probabilities in a later analysis came from a VDJ recombination model fitted to out-of-frame rearrangements, and those results were checked against IGoR. Hypergeometric tests were used in a later analysis to score TCR-TCR, TCR-HLA and TCR-CMV co-occurrence, with a repertoire-size bias correction applied to the TCR pairs. To estimate false discovery rates, a later analysis permuted the HLA or CMV assignments 20 times. In a later analysis, co-occurring TCRs were grouped using DBSCAN, and TCRdist sequence similarity was added for clustering within HLA-allele-positive subsets. Repertoires with fewer than 30,000 or more than 120,000 public chains were left out of co-occurrence clustering, as were several repertoires with anomalous nucleotide sharing. Drawn from immuneACCESS, this table holds only the in-frame rearrangements with V and J called that TCRdb kept. Clones are partly lost; checked studies trace under half to an unresolved V gene and leave the rest unexplained. The V and J calls and clone size are taken from that table; D and trimming were inferred from the DNA. The table held for this sample gives approximately 46,000 clones. The ten largest clones add up to roughly 7.3% of the sample.

This TCR was sampled from a male donor in good health and CMV-seronegative. Sequenced material: PBMCs. The rearranged chain carries TRBV5-1 and TRBJ2-5; the D gene is perhaps TRBD1, on 6 matching bases. The CDR3 sequence is CASATGYGPQETQYF. The bases are TGCGCCAGCGCCACAGGGTATGGACCCCAAGAGACCCAGTACTTC.